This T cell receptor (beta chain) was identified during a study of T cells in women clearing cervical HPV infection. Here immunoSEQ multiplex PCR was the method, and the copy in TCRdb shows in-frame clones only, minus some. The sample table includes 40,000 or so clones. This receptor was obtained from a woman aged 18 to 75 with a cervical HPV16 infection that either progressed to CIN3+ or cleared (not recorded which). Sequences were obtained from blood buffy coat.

The CDR3 sequence: CASSIDFREPTGGQYF. The CDR3 DNA, read in part, is TGTGCCAGTAGTATCGATTTTCGGGAGCCTACGGGGGGT. The chain joins TRBV19 to TRBJ2-4; 7 bases are shared with TRBD2. The CDR3 end lies 3 residues beyond the end of the read and is filled in from the germline J gene. CDR1 and CDR2 from the germline V gene are LNHDA and SQIVND (reference sequence). This CDR3 is built from 16 residues.